This TCR beta chain was identified in a study of control samples from healthy donors and cancer patients. Using immunoSEQ multiplex PCR, the repertoire was profiled, and TCRdb retains in-frame clones only, with some absent. The sample carries approximately 150,000 clones, around 90% recorded once. This CDR3 is built from 13 residues. Germline CDR1 is SNHLY and CDR2 is FYNNEI. With V trimmed by 8 bases and J by 4 bases, 8 bases remained unmatched. The chain recombines TRBV2 with TRBJ2-7, with TRBD1 matching over 7 bases. Input material: blood. This sequence was found in a man younger than 35 in good health. The CDR3 region is CASGKGARYEQYF. The CDR3, as DNA: TGTGCCAGCGGTAAGGGGGCGCGGTACGAGCAGTACTTC.